These 22 T cell receptor beta chains were all obtained from the same sample, sequenced in a study of neurological immune-mediated disorders. TCRdb analysed the 5' RACE reads with MiXCR anew, one entry per CDR3 protein. The data contain tens of thousands of distinct CDR3 sequences, 4.5% to 6.5% of them singletons. The material sequenced was PBMCs. These receptors were taken from a woman under 40 with multiple sclerosis.

This clonotype showed up many times. V gene TRBV20-1 combines with J gene TRBJ2-1, with 9 bases matching TRBD2. The CDR3 runs to 18 residues. Per the germline V gene, CDR1 is DFQATT and CDR2 is SNEGSKA (reference sequence). V was clipped by 5 bases and J by 3 bases; unmatched bases: 17. CDR3 sequence: CSARGLSIAGDGYNEQFF. The CDR3 DNA sequence: TGCAGTGCTCGCGGACTCTCTATAGCGGGAGATGGCTACAATGAGCAGTTCTTC.

The chain couples TRBV5-1 to TRBJ2-1; 13 bases agree with TRBD2. V trimming: 4 bases; J trimming: 7 bases; junction bases outside the gene matches: 5. This CDR3 has 15 residues. CDR1 is SGHRS and CDR2 is YFSETQ in the germline V gene. CDR3 sequence reads: CASSLGTSGTNEQFF. The CDR3 DNA sequence: TGCGCCAGCAGCCTGGGGACTAGCGGGACGAATGAGCAGTTCTTC.

The V call is TRBV20-1, the J call TRBJ2-7; a possible D gene is TRBD2 (6 bases). The length of the CDR3 is 13 residues. Per the germline V gene, CDR1 is DFQATT and CDR2 is SNEGSKA (reference sequence). V was pared by 1 base and J by 7 bases, with 14 bases between. CDR3 nucleotide sequence: TGCAGTGCTAGAGTTCGGGGCCGGGGGGAGCAGTACTTC. This gives the protein CSARVRGRGEQYF.

This clonotype showed up many times. The V and J genes are TRBV20-1 and TRBJ2-1; the match to TRBD2 covers 11 bases. The CDR3 runs 15 residues. CDR1 is DFQATT, CDR2 SNEGSKA, per germline (reference sequence). V lost 1 base, J lost 9 bases, and 8 bases stayed unmatched. The CDR3 bases are TGCAGTGCTAGAGGTGGGGTAGCGGGAGGGACTGAGCAGTTCTTC. Residues: CSARGGVAGGTEQFF.

This sequence joins TRBV6-5 and TRBJ1-2, with a possible D match to TRBD1 (5 bases). Germline V CDR1 and CDR2: MNHEY, SVGAGI. V shed 4 bases and J shed 6 bases, with 15 bases lying between them. The CDR3 sequence is 14 residues long. The CDR3 region has the DNA TGTGCCAGCAGTTTAACCTCAAAGGGGCATGGCTACACCTTC. This sequence encodes CASSLTSKGHGYTF.

This clonotype occurred a few times. The CDR3: CSAILRVEAFF. The CDR3 bases are TGCAGTGCCATACTCCGGGTAGAAGCTTTCTTT. The chain uses TRBV20-1 and TRBJ1-1, with no clear D. Germline CDR1 is DFQATT and CDR2 is SNEGSKA (reference sequence). V was pared by 6 bases and J by 8 bases, with 13 bases between. The CDR3 has 11 amino acids.

This clonotype was observed many times. This chain joins TRBV20-1 and TRBJ2-7; 7 nucleotides agree with TRBD2. The CDR3 extends over 15 amino acids. The trim removed 0 bases at V and 2 bases at J, leaving 7 bases unmatched. Germline-derived CDR1 and CDR2 are DFQATT and SNEGSKA (reference sequence). In DNA form, the CDR3 reads TGCAGTGCTAGAGATGGCCAGCGGGGCCCCTACGAGCAGTACTTC. Its protein is CSARDGQRGPYEQYF.

This clonotype was found many times. V and J are TRBV2 and TRBJ1-5; TRBD1 might be the D (6 bases). V shed 5 bases and J shed 7 bases, with 15 bases lying between them. Germline V gives CDR1 SNHLY, CDR2 FYNNEI. The CDR3 is 14 amino acids. The CDR3 spells CASSQGGARQPQHF. The CDR3 DNA follows: TGTGCCAGCAGTCAAGGGGGGGCACGCCAGCCCCAGCATTTT. The full variable domain, completed using reference TRBV2 and TRBJ1-5, is EPEVTQTPSHQVTQMGQEVILRCVPISNHLYFYWYRQILGQKVEFLVSFYNNEISEKSEIFDDQFSVERPDGSNFTLKIRSTKLEDSAMYFCASSQGGARQPQHFGDGTRLSIL.

This clonotype was seen ten or more times. This rearrangement joins TRBV20-1 to TRBJ2-1; TRBD2 matches at 9 bases. CDR1 DFQATT and CDR2 SNEGSKA come from the germline V gene (reference sequence). J lost 5 bases, V lost 6 bases, and 5 bases had no gene match. This CDR3 region has 13 residues. The CDR3 DNA follows: TGCAGTGCCAGTAGCGGGAGCCACAATGAGCAGTTCTTC. Amino acid sequence: CSASSGSHNEQFF.

This clonotype was picked up many times. The chain uses TRBV12-3 or TRBV12-4 and TRBJ1-1; D remains ambiguous. CDR3 length: 14 amino acids. The V gene lost 5 bases and the J gene lost 0 bases, with 10 bases spanning the gap. The CDR3 DNA reads as TGTGCCAGCAGTCCCCCAACAGTGAACACTGAAGCTTTCTTT. Protein: CASSPPTVNTEAFF.

CDR3 loop: CASSLAQGTFKETQYF. The CDR3 DNA is TGTGCCAGCAGCTTAGCGCAGGGGACTTTTAAAGAGACCCAGTACTTC. This sequence joins TRBV7-8 and TRBJ2-5; D may match TRBD1 or TRBD2 (6 bases each). CDR1 is SGHVS, CDR2 FQNEAQ, per germline. Deletions cut 0 bases from V and 3 bases from J, with 14 bases between. The CDR3 length is 16 residues.

The sample holds many counts of this clonotype. The rearrangement links TRBV5-5 to TRBJ2-5, with TRBD2 matching over 7 bases. V lost 8 bases to trimming and J lost 5 bases; unmatched junction nucleotides: 9. The CDR3 runs to 13 residues. Germline V gene sequence: CDR1 SGHKS, CDR2 YYEKEE (reference sequence). CDR3 bases: TGTGCCAGTTTCCGGCCCGGGGGGGAGACCCAGTACTTC. Its translation: CASFRPGGETQYF.

This clonotype was seen at least ten times. The V gene is TRBV6-6, the J gene TRBJ1-2; D may be TRBD1 (5 bases). CDR1 MNHNY and CDR2 SVGAGI come from the germline V gene (reference sequence). V was shortened by 5 bases and J by 6 bases, with 13 bases between the two germline ends. CDR3 length: 13 amino acids. DNA of the CDR3: TGTGCCAGCAGTCCCCAGGGTGTCAATGGCTACACCTTC. Its protein is CASSPQGVNGYTF.

Many counts were recorded for this clonotype. The genes are TRBV6-2 or TRBV6-3 and TRBJ2-5; D perhaps matches TRBD2 (6 bases). V dropped 3 bases and J dropped 5 bases, with 10 bases sitting between them. This CDR3 contains 13 residues. Germline V gene lookup returns CDR1 MNHEY and CDR2 SVGEGT. The CDR3: CASSYLASETQYF. Written as DNA, the CDR3 is TGTGCCAGCAGTTATCTAGCGAGTGAGACCCAGTACTTC.

The table lists this clonotype with many counts. CDR3 bases: TGTGCCAGCAGCCAAAGCCGTCTCCGCTCCTACAATGAGCAGTTCTTC. Its protein is CASSQSRLRSYNEQFF. V is TRBV4-2 and J is TRBJ2-1, with D unclear. From germline, CDR1 is LGHNA and CDR2 YNFKEQ. Trimming took off 2 bases at V and 0 bases at J, with 11 bases between the two ends. The CDR3 has 16 amino acids.

This clonotype was detected a few times. The chain links TRBV14 to TRBJ2-1; 7 nucleotides line up with TRBD1. The CDR3 is 17 residues long. The V segment lost 4 bases and the J segment 5 bases; nucleotides outside the gene matches: 14. Germline V CDR1 and CDR2: SGHDN, FVKESK. CDR3 coding DNA: TGTGCCAGCAGCCCCGACGGGCAGGGGGTGTTTAACAATGAGCAGTTCTTC. As protein: CASSPDGQGVFNNEQFF.

J is TRBJ1-4 and V is TRBV7-9, with D perhaps matching TRBD1 (6 bases). The CDR3 is 14 residues long. Germline CDR1 SEHNR, CDR2 FQNEAQ (reference sequence). V was trimmed by 5 bases and J by 5 bases, leaving 12 bases between them. The CDR3 region is CASSPGGLNEKLFF. DNA for the CDR3: TGTGCCAGCAGCCCTGGGGGCTTGAATGAAAAACTGTTTTTT.

This clonotype was observed many times. The chain combines TRBV25-1 with TRBJ2-1; D possibly corresponds to TRBD1 (7 bases). The ends were cut back, 7 bases at V and 4 bases at J, with 17 bases in the middle. In germline, CDR1 is MGHDK, CDR2 SYGVNS. CDR3 length: 15 residues. CDR3 region: CASTAGGTAYNEQFF. The CDR3 bases are TGTGCCAGCACCGCAGGAGGGACAGCTTACAATGAGCAGTTCTTC.

The rearrangement links TRBV7-8 to TRBJ1-6, with unresolved D. Looked up from germline, CDR1 is SGHVS and CDR2 is FQNEAQ. The ends were cut back, 2 bases at V and 10 bases at J, with 12 bases in the middle. The CDR3 spans 14 residues. CDR3 amino acids: CASSLTDLLSPLHF. CDR3 in DNA: TGTGCCAGCAGCTTAACTGACCTTCTCTCACCCCTCCACTTT. The complete variable domain, with remaining parts taken from reference TRBV7-8 and TRBJ1-6, reads GAGVSQSPRYKVAKRGQDVALRCDPISGHVSLFWYQQALGQGPEFLTYFQNEAQLDKSGLPSDRFFAERPEGSVSTLKIQRTQQEDSAVYLCASSLTDLLSPLHFGNGTRLTVT.

In regard to this clonotype: This could be a read error, since a much larger clone is one nucleotide away. This chain uses TRBV10-3 with TRBJ1-1; no clear D gene. The CDR3 spans 14 residues. Germline values: CDR1 ENHRY, CDR2 SYGVKD. The CDR3: CVIEGHLPGAEAFF. CDR3 bases: TGTGTCATCGAAGGTCACCTTCCCGGCGCTGAAGCTTTCTTT.

The rearrangement uses TRBV20-1 and TRBJ2-7; the match to TRBD1 covers 9 bases. V trimming: 5 bases; J trimming: 3 bases; junction bases outside the gene matches: 5. Germline-derived CDR1 and CDR2 are DFQATT and SNEGSKA (reference sequence). CDR3 length: 13 amino acids. CDR3 residues: CSASGTGIYEQYF. CDR3 sequence (DNA): TGCAGTGCTTCAGGGACAGGGATCTACGAGCAGTACTTC.

This clonotype was detected only a few times. The chain uses TRBV5-6 and TRBJ2-2; D is undetermined. Trimming stripped 5 bases from V and 1 base from J, with 9 bases between. CDR3 length: 14 residues. Germline CDR1 reads SGHDT; CDR2 reads YYEEEE. The chain's CDR3 is CASRRRLNTGELFF. The CDR3 DNA follows: TGTGCCAGCAGGCGTCGATTGAACACCGGGGAGCTGTTTTTT. The full variable domain, its missing parts supplied by reference TRBV5-6 and TRBJ2-2, is DAGVTQSPTHLIKTRGQQVTLRCSPKSGHDTVSWYQQALGQGPQFIFQYYEEEERQRGNFPDRFSGHQFPNYSSELNVNALLLGDSALYLCASRRRLNTGELFFGEGSRLTVL.